This TCR beta chain derives from a study of a mutant IDH1 vaccine in newly diagnosed glioma. Study in general: Earlier care involved radiotherapy, temozolomide, or both, and the majority received both. Study-wide results and limits: Seemingly, pseudoprogression had no relation to changes in the top peripheral T cell clonotypes.

CDR3 length: 14 amino acids. The germline V gene has CDR1 MNHNY and CDR2 SVGAGI (reference sequence). The V end lost 11 bases, the J end lost 1 base, and 17 bases lay between the germline ends. Libraries were prepared by immunoSEQ multiplex PCR; TCRdb keeps only in-frame clonotypes and omits some of them. The table shows 45,000 to 65,000 clones, with approximately 81% occurring only once. About this clone itself: Its target is unknown.

Regarding time point: baseline, week 1 (first vaccination visit). Treatment: pre-vaccination baseline after standard-of-care therapy. Tumors from donors were new WHO grade 3 or 4 IDH1-mutant astrocytomas with ATRX loss. Sample: PBMCs, taken from a glioma patient treated with radiotherapy, temozolomide or both. This chain connects TRBV6-6 to TRBJ1-1, with a weak D call TRBD1 (5 bases). The sequence derives from a man aged 18 to 30 with glioma. The CDR3 DNA reads as TGTGCCGTAACGGCAGGGTCGGGGAACACTGAAGCTTTCTTT. Its translation: CAVTAGSGNTEAFF.